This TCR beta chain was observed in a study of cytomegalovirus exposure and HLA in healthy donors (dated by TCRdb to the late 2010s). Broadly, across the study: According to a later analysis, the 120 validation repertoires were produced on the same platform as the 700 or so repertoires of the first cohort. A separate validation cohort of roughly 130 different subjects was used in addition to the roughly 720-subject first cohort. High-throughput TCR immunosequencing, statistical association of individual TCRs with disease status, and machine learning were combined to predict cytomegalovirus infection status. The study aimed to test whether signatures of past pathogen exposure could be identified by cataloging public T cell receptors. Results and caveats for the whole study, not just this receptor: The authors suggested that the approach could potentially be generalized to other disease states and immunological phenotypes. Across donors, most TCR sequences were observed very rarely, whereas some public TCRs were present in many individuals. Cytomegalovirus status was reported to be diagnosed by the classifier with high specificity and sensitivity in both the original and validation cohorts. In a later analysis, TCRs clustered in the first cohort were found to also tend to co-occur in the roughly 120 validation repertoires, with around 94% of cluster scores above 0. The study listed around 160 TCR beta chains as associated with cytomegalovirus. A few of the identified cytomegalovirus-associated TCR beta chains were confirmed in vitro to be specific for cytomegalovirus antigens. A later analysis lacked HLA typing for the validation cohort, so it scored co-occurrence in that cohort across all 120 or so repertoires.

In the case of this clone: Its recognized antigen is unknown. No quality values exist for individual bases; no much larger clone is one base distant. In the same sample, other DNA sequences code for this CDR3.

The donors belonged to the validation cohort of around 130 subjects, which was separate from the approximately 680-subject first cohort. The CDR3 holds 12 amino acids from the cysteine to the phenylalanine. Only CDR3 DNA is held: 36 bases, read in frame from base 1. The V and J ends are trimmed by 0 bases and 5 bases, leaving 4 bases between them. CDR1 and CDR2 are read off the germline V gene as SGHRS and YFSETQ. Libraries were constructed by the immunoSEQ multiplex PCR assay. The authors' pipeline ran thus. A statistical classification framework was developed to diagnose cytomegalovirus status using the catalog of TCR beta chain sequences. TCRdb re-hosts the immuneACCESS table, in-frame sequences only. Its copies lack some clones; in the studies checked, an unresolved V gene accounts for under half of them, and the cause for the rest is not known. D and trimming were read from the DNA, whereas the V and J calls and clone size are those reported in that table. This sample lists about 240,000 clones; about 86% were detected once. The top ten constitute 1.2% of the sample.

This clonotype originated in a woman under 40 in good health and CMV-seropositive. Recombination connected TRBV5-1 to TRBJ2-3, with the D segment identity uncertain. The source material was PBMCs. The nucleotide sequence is TGCGCCAGCAGCTTGGGAGGAGATACGCAGTATTTT. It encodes CASSLGGDTQYF. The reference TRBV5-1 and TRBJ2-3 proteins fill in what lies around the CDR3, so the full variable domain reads KAGVTQTPRYLIKTRGQQVTLSCSPISGHRSVSWYQQTPGQGLQFLFEYFSETQRNKGNFPGRFSGRQFSNSRSEMNVSTLELGDSALYLCASSLGGDTQYFGPGTRLTVL.